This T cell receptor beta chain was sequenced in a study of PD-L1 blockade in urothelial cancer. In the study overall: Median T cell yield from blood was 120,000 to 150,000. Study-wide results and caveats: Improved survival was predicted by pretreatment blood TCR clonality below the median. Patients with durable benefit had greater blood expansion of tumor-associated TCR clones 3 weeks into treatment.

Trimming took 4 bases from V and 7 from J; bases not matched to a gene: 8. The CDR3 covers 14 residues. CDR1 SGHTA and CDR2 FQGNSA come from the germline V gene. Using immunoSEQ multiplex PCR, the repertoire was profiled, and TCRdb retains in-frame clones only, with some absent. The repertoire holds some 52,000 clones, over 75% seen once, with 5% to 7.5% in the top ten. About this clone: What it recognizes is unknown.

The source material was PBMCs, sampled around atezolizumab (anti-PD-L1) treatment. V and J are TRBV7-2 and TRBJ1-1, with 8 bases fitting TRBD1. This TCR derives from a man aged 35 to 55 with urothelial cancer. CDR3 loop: CASSWTGTSVEAFF. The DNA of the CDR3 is TGTGCCAGCAGCTGGACAGGGACGAGCGTTGAAGCTTTCTTT.